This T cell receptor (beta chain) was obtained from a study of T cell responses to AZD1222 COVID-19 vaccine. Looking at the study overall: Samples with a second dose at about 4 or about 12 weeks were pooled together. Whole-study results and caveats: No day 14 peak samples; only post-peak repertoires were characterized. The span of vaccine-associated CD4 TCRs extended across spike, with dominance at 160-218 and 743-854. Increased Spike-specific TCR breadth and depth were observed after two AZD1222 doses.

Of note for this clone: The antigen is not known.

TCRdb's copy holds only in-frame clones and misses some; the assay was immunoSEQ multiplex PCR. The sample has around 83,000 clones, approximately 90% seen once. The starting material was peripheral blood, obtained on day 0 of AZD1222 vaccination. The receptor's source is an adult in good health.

The CDR3 DNA is TGTGCCAGCAGCTTGGAAGGGCAGACTCGCGAGCAGTTCTTC. Translation: CASSLEGQTREQFF. The chain has TRBV5-5 and TRBJ2-1, with D uncertain. Per the germline V gene, CDR1 is SGHKS and CDR2 is YYEKEE (reference sequence). The germline V and J ends were trimmed by 0 bases and 10 bases, with 14 bases remaining between them. The CDR3 sequence is 14 residues long.